This TCR beta chain was profiled in a study of T cell changes during pregnancy in multiple sclerosis. TCRdb keeps only in-frame clones here, not all; method: immunoSEQ multiplex PCR. Here the sample spans around 70,000 clones, around nine tenths being singletons. This TCR was recovered from a female donor in good health, enrolled as a control in a pregnancy study. The sample consisted of peripheral blood, taken in the second trimester of pregnancy.

The CDR3 region has the DNA TGTGCCAGCAGCTTAGGGACTAGCGGCAATGAGCAGTTCTTC. Translation gives CASSLGTSGNEQFF. The chain joins TRBV7-3 to TRBJ2-1, with TRBD2 identical over 11 bases. This CDR3 comprises 14 residues. Trimming cost V 2 bases and J 6 bases; bases outside gene matches: 0. Germline V gene sequence: CDR1 SGHTA, CDR2 FQGTGA.